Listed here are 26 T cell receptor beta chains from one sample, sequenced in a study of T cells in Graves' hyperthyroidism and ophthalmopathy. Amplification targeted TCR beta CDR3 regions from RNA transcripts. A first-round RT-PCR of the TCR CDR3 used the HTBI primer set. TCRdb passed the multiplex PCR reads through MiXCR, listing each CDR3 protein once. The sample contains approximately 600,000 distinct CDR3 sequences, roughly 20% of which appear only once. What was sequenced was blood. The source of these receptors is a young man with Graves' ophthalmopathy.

This chain's CDR3 is CASSEGAGRGNQPQHF. The CDR3 bases are TGTGCCAGCAGTGAAGGCGCAGGGAGGGGGAATCAGCCCCAGCATTTT. The chain is built from TRBV6-1 and TRBJ1-5; tentative D call: TRBD1 (6 bases). The germline CDR1 and CDR2 sequences are MNHNS and SASEGT. Deletions cut 1 base from V and 4 bases from J, with 14 bases between. This CDR3 spans 16 amino acids.

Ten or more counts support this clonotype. The CDR3 DNA reads TGTGCCAGCAGTGAAGGCAGGGTGCGTAATCAGCCCCAGCATTTT. As protein: CASSEGRVRNQPQHF. The V call is TRBV2, the J call TRBJ1-5; a weak D match, TRBD1 (5 bases). From germline, CDR1 is SNHLY and CDR2 FYNNEI. The germline V and J ends were trimmed by 1 base and 4 bases, with 11 bases remaining between them. The CDR3 sequence is 15 residues long.

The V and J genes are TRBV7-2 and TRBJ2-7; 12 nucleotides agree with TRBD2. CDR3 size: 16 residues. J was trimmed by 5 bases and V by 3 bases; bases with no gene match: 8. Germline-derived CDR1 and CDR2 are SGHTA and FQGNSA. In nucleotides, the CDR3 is TGTGCCAGCAGCTTGGTTTTGACTAGCGGGAGTAACGAGCAGTACTTC. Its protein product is CASSLVLTSGSNEQYF.

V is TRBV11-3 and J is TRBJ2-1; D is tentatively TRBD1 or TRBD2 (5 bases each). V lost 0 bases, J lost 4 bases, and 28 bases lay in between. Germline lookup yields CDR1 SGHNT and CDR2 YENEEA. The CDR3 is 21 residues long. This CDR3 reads CASSLEGRVGRGKGSYNEQFF. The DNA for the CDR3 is TGTGCCAGCAGCTTAGAGGGGCGCGTGGGGCGAGGGAAGGGATCGTACAATGAGCAGTTCTTC.

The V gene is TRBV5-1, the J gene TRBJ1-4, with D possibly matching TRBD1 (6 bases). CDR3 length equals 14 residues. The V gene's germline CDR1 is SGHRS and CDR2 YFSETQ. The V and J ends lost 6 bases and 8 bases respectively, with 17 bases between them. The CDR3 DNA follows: TGCGCCAGCACCCGAGGGGGGACCCAGGAAAAACTGTTTTTT. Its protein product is CASTRGGTQEKLFF.

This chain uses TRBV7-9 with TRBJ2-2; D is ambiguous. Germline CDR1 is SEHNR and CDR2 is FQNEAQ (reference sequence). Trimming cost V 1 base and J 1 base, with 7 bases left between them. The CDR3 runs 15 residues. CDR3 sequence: CASSLVLGNTGELFF. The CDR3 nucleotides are TGTGCCAGCAGCTTAGTTCTGGGGAACACCGGGGAGCTGTTTTTT.

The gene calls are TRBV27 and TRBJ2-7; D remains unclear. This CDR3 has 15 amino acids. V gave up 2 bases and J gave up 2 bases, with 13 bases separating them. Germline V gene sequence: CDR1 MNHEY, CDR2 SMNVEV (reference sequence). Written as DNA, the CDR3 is TGTGCCAGCAGTTTAATCGCGCAGCCGGCCTACGAGCAGTACTTC. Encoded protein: CASSLIAQPAYEQYF.

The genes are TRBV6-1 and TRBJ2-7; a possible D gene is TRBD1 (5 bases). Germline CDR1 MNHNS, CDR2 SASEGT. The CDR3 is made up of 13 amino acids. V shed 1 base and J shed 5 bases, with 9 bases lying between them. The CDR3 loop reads CASSEVGRDEQYF. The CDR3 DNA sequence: TGTGCCAGCAGTGAAGTGGGCAGGGACGAGCAGTACTTC.

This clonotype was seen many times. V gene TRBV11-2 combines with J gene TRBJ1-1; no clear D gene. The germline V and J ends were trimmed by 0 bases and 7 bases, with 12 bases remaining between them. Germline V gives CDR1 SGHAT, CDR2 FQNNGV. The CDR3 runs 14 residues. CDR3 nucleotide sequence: TGTGCCAGCAGCTTAGATGGAAGTGCCCGTGAAGCTTTCTTT. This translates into CASSLDGSAREAFF.

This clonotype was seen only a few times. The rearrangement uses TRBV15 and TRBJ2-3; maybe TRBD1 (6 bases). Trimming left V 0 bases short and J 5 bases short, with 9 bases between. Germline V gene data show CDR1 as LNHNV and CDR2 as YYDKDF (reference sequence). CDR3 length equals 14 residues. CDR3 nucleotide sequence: TGTGCCACCAGCAGAGATGGGGGCGGAGATACGCAGTATTTT. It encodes CATSRDGGGDTQYF. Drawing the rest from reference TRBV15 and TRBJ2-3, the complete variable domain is DAMVIQNPRYQVTQFGKPVTLSCSQTLNHNVMYWYQQKSSQAPKLLFHYYDKDFNNEADTPDNFQSRRPNTSFCFLDIRSPGLGDTAMYLCATSRDGGGDTQYFGPGTRLTVL.

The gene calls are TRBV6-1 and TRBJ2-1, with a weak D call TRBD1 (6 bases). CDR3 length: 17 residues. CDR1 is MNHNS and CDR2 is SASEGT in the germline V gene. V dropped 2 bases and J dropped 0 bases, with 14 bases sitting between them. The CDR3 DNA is TGTGCCAGCAGTGAATTGGCAGGGGCCAGCTCCTACAATGAGCAGTTCTTC. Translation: CASSELAGASSYNEQFF.

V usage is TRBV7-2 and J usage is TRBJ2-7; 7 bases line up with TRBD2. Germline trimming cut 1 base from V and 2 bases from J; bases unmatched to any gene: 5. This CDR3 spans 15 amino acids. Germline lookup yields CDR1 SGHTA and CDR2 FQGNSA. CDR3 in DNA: TGTGCCAGCAGCTTAGGGGAGGGCTCAACCTACGAGCAGTACTTC. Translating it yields CASSLGEGSTYEQYF.

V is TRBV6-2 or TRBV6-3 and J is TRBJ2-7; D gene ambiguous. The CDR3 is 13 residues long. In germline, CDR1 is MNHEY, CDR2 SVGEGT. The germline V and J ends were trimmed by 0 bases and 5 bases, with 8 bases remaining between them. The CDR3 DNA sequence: TGTGCCAGCAGTTACTCTGAAGTAGACGAGCAGTACTTC. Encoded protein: CASSYSEVDEQYF.

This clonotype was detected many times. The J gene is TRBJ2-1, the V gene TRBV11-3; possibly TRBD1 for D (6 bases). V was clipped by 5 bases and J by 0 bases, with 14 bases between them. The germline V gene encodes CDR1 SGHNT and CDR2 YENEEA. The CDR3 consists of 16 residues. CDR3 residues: CASSKDSGSSYNEQFF. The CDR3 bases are TGTGCCAGCAGCAAGGACAGCGGAAGCTCCTACAATGAGCAGTTCTTC. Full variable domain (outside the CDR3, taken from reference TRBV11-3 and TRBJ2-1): EAGVVQSPRYKIIEKKQPVAFWCNPISGHNTLYWYLQNLGQGPELLIRYENEEAVDDSQLPKDRFSAERLKGVDSTLKIQPAELGDSAVYLCASSKDSGSSYNEQFFGPGTRLTVL.

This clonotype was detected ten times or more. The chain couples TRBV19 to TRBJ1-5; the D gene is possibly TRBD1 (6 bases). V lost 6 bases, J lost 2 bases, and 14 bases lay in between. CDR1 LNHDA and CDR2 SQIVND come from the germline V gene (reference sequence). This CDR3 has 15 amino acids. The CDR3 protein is CASRAPGHRNQPQHF. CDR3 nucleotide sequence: TGTGCCAGTAGGGCCCCGGGACACCGCAATCAGCCCCAGCATTTT.

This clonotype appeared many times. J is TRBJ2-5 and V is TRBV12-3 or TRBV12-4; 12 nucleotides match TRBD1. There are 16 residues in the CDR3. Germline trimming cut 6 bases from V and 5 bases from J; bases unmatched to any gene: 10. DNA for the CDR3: TGTGCCAGCAGGATTTCGAGGGACAGGGGGCTGGAGACCCAGTACTTC. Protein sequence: CASRISRDRGLETQYF.

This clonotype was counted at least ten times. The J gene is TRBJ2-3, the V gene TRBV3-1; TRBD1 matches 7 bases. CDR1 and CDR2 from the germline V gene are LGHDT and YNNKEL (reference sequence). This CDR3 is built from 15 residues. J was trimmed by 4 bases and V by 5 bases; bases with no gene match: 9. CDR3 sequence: CASSTTGSWADTQYF. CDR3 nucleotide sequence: TGTGCCAGCAGCACGACAGGGTCATGGGCAGATACGCAGTATTTT.

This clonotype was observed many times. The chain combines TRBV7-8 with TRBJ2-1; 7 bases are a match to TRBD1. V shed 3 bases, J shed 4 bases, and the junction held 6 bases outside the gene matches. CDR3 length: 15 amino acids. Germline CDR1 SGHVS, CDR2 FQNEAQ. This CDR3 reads CASSFRQGRYNEQFF. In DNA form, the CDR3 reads TGTGCCAGCAGCTTCCGACAGGGCCGTTACAATGAGCAGTTCTTC.

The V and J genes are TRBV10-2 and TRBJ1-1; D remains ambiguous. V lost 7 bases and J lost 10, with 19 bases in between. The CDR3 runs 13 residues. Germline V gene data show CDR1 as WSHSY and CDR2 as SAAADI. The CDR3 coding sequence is TGCGCCAGCACAGAGGGATCGTCAGTTGGAGCTTTCTTT. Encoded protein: CASTEGSSVGAFF.

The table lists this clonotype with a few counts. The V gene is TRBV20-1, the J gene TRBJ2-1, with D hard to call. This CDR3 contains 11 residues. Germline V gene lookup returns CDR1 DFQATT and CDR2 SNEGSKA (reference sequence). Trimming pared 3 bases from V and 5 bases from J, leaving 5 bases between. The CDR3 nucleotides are TGCAGTGCTAGTACCCACAATGAGCAGTTCTTC. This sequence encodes CSASTHNEQFF.

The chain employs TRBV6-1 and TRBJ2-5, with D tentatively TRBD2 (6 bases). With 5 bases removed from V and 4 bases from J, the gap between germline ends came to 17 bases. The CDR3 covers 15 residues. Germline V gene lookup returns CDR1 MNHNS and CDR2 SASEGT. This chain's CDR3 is CASSTGTHGRETQYF. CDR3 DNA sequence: TGTGCCAGCAGTACCGGGACTCACGGGAGAGAGACCCAGTACTTC.

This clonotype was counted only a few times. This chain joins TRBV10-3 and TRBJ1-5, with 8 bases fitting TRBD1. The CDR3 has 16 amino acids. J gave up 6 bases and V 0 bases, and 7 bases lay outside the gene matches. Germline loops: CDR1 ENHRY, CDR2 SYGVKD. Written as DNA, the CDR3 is TGTGCCATCAGTGAGTCAGGAACAGGGGGTTTTCAGCCCCAGCATTTT. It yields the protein CAISESGTGGFQPQHF.

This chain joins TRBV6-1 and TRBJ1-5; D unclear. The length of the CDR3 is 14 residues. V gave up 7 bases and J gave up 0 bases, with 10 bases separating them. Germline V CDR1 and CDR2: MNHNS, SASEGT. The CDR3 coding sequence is TGTGCCAGCAAGAGTGTCAATAGCAATCAGCCCCAGCATTTT. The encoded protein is CASKSVNSNQPQHF.

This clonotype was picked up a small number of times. CDR3 region: CASSTGADSRNGNTIYF. Written as DNA, the CDR3 is TGTGCCAGTAGTACCGGGGCGGACAGCCGAAATGGAAACACCATATATTTT. The rearrangement uses TRBV19 and TRBJ1-3, with a possible D match to TRBD1 (6 bases). The CDR3 sequence is 17 residues long. Germline values: CDR1 LNHDA, CDR2 SQIVND (reference sequence). V lost 4 bases to trimming and J lost 3 bases, with 19 bases between them.

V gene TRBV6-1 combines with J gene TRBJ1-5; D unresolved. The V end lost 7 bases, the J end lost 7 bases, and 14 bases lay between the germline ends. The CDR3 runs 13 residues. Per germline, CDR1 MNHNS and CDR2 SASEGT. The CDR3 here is CASTTRVEQPQHF. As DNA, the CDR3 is TGTGCCAGCACCACAAGGGTGGAGCAGCCCCAGCATTTT.

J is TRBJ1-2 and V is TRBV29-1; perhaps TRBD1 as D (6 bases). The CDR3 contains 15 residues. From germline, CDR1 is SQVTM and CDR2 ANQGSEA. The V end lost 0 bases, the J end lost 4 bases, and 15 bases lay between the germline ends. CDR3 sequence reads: CSVEEGAASAYGYTF. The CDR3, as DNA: TGCAGCGTTGAAGAGGGGGCGGCGTCAGCCTATGGCTACACCTTC. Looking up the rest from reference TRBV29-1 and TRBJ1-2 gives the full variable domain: SAVISQKPSRDICQRGTSLTIQCQVDSQVTMMFWYRQQPGQSLTLIATANQGSEATYESGFVIDKFPISRPNLTFSTLTVSNMSPEDSSIYLCSVEEGAASAYGYTFGSGTRLTVV.